Described below is a single T cell receptor (beta chain) sequence and its context. Its antigen is as yet unknown. The V gene lost 3 bases and the J gene lost 6 bases, with 15 bases spanning the gap. This CDR3 has 14 amino acids. Germline-derived CDR1 and CDR2 are SGHNT and YYREEE (reference sequence). This sample stems from a study of shared clonotypes between healthy human individuals. Study results and caveats: Some clonotypes were shared by all four sorted-subset donors, while others were not shared. The non-shared ones had lower generation probabilities than the shared ones. Only blood samples were collected, and tissue repertoires likely differ.

Repertoires were generated with immunoSEQ multiplex PCR, while TCRdb's copy carries only in-frame clones and drops some. The repertoire includes 2 million to 2.5 million clones, almost 96% of them detected once, and 0.1% to 0.15% sits in the top ten. V usage is TRBV5-4 and J usage is TRBJ1-1, with D hard to call. Sequences were obtained from naive CD4+ T cells sorted from blood. Indicated subset: CD45RA+ positively selected. This clonotype was obtained from a man younger than 35 in good health. DNA of the CDR3: TGTGCCAGCAGCTCTGGTAACGAAGGGTCTGAAGCTTTCTTT. Encoded protein: CASSSGNEGSEAFF.